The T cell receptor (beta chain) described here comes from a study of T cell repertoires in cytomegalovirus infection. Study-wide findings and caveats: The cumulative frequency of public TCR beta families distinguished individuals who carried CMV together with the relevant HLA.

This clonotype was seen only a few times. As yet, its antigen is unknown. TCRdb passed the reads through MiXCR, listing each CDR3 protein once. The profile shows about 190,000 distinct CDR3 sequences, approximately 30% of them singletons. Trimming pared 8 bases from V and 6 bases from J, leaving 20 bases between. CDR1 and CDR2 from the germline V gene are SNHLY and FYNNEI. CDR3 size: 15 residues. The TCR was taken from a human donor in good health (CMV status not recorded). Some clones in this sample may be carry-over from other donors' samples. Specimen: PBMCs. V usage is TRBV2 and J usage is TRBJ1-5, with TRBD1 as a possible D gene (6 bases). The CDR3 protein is CASARPGGSGQPQHF. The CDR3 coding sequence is TGTGCCAGCGCACGCCCGGGGGGCTCGGGTCAGCCCCAGCATTTT.